The 15 T cell receptor beta chains below come from one sample, sequenced in a study of blood T cell repertoires in COVID-19 (dated by TCRdb to 2018 to 2021). Receptors were amplified or captured by the immunoSEQ multiplex PCR assay. The table was pulled from immuneACCESS by TCRdb, which kept in-frame rearrangements only. Such tables lose some clones; where checked, under half of the loss comes from unresolved V genes, and the rest has no known cause. For this sample there are about 260,000 clones; about 90% appear just once. The ten largest account for roughly 12% of the sample. Sequencing used peripheral blood. Every receptor here comes from a woman under 40 with COVID-19, enrolled during active disease.

V is TRBV7-9 and J is TRBJ2-1; tentatively, D is TRBD2 (6 bases). Germline lookup yields CDR1 SEHNR and CDR2 FQNEAQ (reference sequence). The length of the CDR3 is 17 residues. Trimming removed 5 bases at V and 0 bases at J, with 17 bases between. CDR3 protein: CASSHAGLSSSYNEQFF. In DNA, the CDR3 is TGTGCCAGCAGCCATGCGGGACTCTCTAGCTCCTACAATGAGCAGTTCTTC.

CDR3 DNA sequence: TGTGCCAGCAGTAACCTACAGGGGGCCCGTGGTGAAGCTTTCTTT. Residues: CASSNLQGARGEAFF. The chain has TRBV6-5 and TRBJ1-1; the match to TRBD1 covers 9 bases. This CDR3 is built from 15 residues. With 5 bases clipped from V and 7 bases from J, the junction kept 11 bases outside the gene matches. The V gene's germline CDR1 is MNHEY and CDR2 SVGAGI.

The rearrangement uses TRBV5-8 and TRBJ2-7; unclear D gene. Trimming took 1 base from V and 2 from J, leaving 4 bases between them. Germline-derived CDR1 and CDR2 are SGHTS and YDEGEE. CDR3 size: 12 residues. This chain's CDR3 is CASSLRAYEQYF. The CDR3 nucleotides are TGTGCCAGCAGCTTGCGGGCCTACGAGCAGTACTTC.

The chain links TRBV6-2 or TRBV6-3 to TRBJ2-2; TRBD1 agrees at 7 bases. This CDR3 is built from 15 residues. V lost 5 bases to trimming and J lost 4 bases; unmatched junction nucleotides: 7. Germline V gives CDR1 MNHEY, CDR2 SVGEGT. This chain's CDR3 is CASSTGQIFTGELFF. As DNA, the CDR3 is TGTGCCAGCAGTACGGGACAGATATTCACCGGGGAGCTGTTTTTT.

The sample holds one count of this clone. A junction boundary mismatches the germline segment, possibly from a read error. The chain combines TRBV12-5 with TRBJ2-3; D ambiguous. CDR3 length: 12 amino acids. Germline V gives CDR1 LGHNT, CDR2 FRNRAP. The CDR3 is CASGFGTDTQYF. The CDR3 DNA sequence: TGTGCTAGCGGTTTCGGGACAGATACGCAGTATTTT.

V gene TRBV7-8 combines with J gene TRBJ1-2; TRBD1 is a possible D gene (5 bases). V lost 3 bases and J 2 bases, leaving 10 bases between the germline ends. Germline CDR1 and CDR2: SGHVS and FQNEAQ. The CDR3 sequence is 14 residues long. The CDR3 DNA sequence: TGTGCCAGCAGCTTTGAACAGGCAAACTATGGCTACACCTTC. Its protein is CASSFEQANYGYTF.

Only one count was recorded for this clone. V and J are TRBV29-1 and TRBJ2-1, with 9 bases identical to TRBD2. Germline V gene data show CDR1 as SQVTM and CDR2 as ANQGSEA. V trimming: 5 bases; J trimming: 5 bases; junction bases outside the gene matches: 10. The CDR3 runs 15 residues. The DNA for the CDR3 is TGCAGCGTTTCACGGGCGGGAGGGCCCCACAATGAGCAGTTCTTC. It codes for CSVSRAGGPHNEQFF.

In its sample, this clone was seen once. The genes are TRBV4-3 and TRBJ1-1; 7 bases line up with TRBD1. CDR1 is LGHNA, CDR2 YSLEER, per germline. The CDR3 is made up of 14 amino acids. V lost 5 bases, J lost 3 bases, and 6 bases stayed unmatched. The CDR3 is CASSKEGADTEAFF. The CDR3 nucleotides read TGCGCCAGCAGCAAGGAGGGGGCGGACACTGAAGCTTTCTTT.

The chain uses TRBV4-1 and TRBJ2-1, with 7 bases matching TRBD1. V lost 4 bases to trimming and J lost 6 bases; unmatched junction nucleotides: 9. Germline V gene sequence: CDR1 MGHRA, CDR2 YSYEKL. The CDR3 runs to 15 residues. DNA for the CDR3: TGCGCCAGCAGCCCCCGAGACAGGGACGGCAATGAGCAGTTCTTC. Its protein is CASSPRDRDGNEQFF.

The V and J genes are TRBV7-2 and TRBJ1-6, with D tentatively TRBD1 (5 bases). V was trimmed by 3 bases and J by 10 bases, leaving 10 bases between them. The CDR3 covers 13 residues. Germline V gene sequence: CDR1 SGHTA, CDR2 FQGNSA. The CDR3 region has the DNA TGTGCCAGCAGCTTTTCGGGGGAATCACCCCTCCACTTT. Translated, it gives CASSFSGESPLHF.

CDR3 loop: CASSLLTGGNLYEQYF. The CDR3 DNA reads TGTGCCAGCAGTCTCCTAACGGGGGGGAACCTCTACGAGCAGTACTTC. The V gene is TRBV28, the J gene TRBJ2-7, with TRBD2 matching 8 bases. Trimming took 5 bases from V and 3 from J; bases not matched to a gene: 12. The germline V gene encodes CDR1 MDHEN and CDR2 SYDVKM. This CDR3 comprises 16 residues. Full variable domain (outside the CDR3, taken from reference TRBV28 and TRBJ2-7): DVKVTQSSRYLVKRTGEKVFLECVQDMDHENMFWYRQDPGLGLRLIYFSYDVKMKEKGDIPEGYSVSREKKERFSLILESASTNQTSMYLCASSLLTGGNLYEQYFGPGTRLTVT.

This clone was detected only once. The chain joins TRBV27 to TRBJ2-1; 8 nucleotides align to TRBD2. Germline V CDR1 and CDR2: MNHEY, SMNVEV (reference sequence). V lost 5 bases to trimming and J lost 6 bases; unmatched junction nucleotides: 9. The CDR3 has 15 residues. The CDR3 is CASSPQGGGSNEQFF. CDR3 nucleotide sequence: TGTGCCAGCAGTCCTCAGGGCGGGGGGAGCAATGAGCAGTTCTTC.

This clone was seen only once. The chain has TRBV21-1 and TRBJ2-3; the DNA was not compared with TRBD1, the D call given in the table. TRBV21-1 is a known pseudogene. The CDR3 has 15 residues. The DNA for the CDR3 is TGTGCCAGCAGTACGAGGGACAGGGAAACCGATACGCAGTATTTT. This codes for CASSTRDRETDTQYF.

In the case of this clone: Germline and junction disagree at one end, which may indicate a read error. The chain combines TRBV7-7 with TRBJ2-1; 8 bases align to TRBD2. Germline V CDR1 and CDR2: SSHAT, FNYEAQ (reference sequence). CDR3 size: 13 residues. CDR3 nucleotide sequence: TGTGCTAGCAGCTTTCGGGAGGGCGGTGAGCAGTTCTTC. As protein: CASSFREGGEQFF.

The chain is built from TRBV6-2 or TRBV6-3 and TRBJ1-5, with 7 bases aligning to TRBD1. V was clipped by 6 bases and J by 4 bases; unmatched bases: 9. This CDR3 is 15 amino acids long. Germline V gene lookup returns CDR1 MNHEY and CDR2 SVGEGT. CDR3 sequence (DNA): TGTGCCAGCAGCCCGGGACAGAGCCCAAATCAGCCCCAGCATTTT. This sequence encodes CASSPGQSPNQPQHF.